The T cell receptor beta chain under discussion was sequenced for a study of T-cell memory formation after mild COVID-19. CDR1 is DFQATT, CDR2 SNEGSKA, per germline (reference sequence). The CDR3 is 14 amino acids. V dropped 0 bases and J dropped 7; count of bases not matched to a gene: 6. Study-level points and caveats: Clones shrinking from day 15 to 85 showed even CD4/CD8 mixes; later expanders tilted CD4+. Cross-reactive memory appears to have joined, as suggested by some responding clones showing up in pre-infection memory.

The authors produced TCR alpha and TCR beta cDNA libraries with sample barcodes and UMIs by 5'RACE using constant-segment primers. TCRdb analysed the 5' RACE reads with MiXCR anew, one entry per CDR3 protein. This table has 400,000 to 500,000 distinct CDR3 sequences, approximately 20% appearing once. There are many counts of this clonotype. Its target is not known. The specimen was PBMCs or a T cell subset sorted from them (not recorded which). The chain is built from TRBV20-1 and TRBJ1-2, with TRBD1 matching over 9 bases. The clonotype comes from an adult woman who had mild COVID-19 (a few samples of this study predate the infection). Cell type and time point are not known. The CDR3 nucleotides read TGCAGTGCTAGAGACGGACAGGGGAAGACTGGCTACACCTTC. Its translation: CSARDGQGKTGYTF.